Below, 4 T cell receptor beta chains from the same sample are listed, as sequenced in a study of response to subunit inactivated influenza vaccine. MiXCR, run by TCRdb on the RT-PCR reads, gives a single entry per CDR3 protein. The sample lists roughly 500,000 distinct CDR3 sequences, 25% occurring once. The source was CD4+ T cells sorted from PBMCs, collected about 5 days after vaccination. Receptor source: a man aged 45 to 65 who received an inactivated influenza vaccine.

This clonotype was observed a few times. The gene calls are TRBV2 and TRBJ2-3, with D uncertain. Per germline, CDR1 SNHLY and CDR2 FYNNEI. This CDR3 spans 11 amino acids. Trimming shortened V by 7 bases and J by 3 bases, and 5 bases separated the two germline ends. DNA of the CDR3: TGTGCCAGCACAGTTACAGATACGCAGTATTTT. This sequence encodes CASTVTDTQYF.

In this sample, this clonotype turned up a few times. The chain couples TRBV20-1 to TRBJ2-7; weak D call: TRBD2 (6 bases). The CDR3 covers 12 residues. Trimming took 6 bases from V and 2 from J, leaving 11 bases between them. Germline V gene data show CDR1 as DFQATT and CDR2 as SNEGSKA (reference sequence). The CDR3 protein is CSARTGAYEQYF. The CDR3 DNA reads TGCAGTGCGCGGACGGGGGCCTACGAGCAGTACTTC.

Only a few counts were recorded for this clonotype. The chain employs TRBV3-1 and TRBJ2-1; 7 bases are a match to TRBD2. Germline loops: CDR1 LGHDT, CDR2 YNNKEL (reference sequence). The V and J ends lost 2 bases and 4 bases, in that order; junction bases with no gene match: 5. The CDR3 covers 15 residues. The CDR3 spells CASSQFLAEYNEQFF. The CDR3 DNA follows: TGTGCCAGCAGCCAATTCCTAGCGGAGTACAATGAGCAGTTCTTC.

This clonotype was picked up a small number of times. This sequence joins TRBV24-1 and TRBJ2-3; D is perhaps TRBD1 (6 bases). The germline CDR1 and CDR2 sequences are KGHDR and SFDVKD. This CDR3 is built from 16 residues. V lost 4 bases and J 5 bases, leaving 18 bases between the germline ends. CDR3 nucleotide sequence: TGTGCCACCAGTGACCCGACAGGCCCCCGGGAAGATACGCAGTATTTT. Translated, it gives CATSDPTGPREDTQYF.